This T cell receptor (beta chain) was sequenced in a study of T-cell reconstitution after alpha-beta-depleted transplantation in children. This CDR3 is built from 14 residues. V gave up 6 bases and J gave up 6 bases; unmatched junction bases: 7. Germline-derived CDR1 and CDR2 are MDHEN and SYDVKM. This clonotype occurred many times. Its antigen is as yet unknown. Preparation of the TCRbeta library was carried out with unique molecular identifiers. TCRdb reprocessed the PCR reads with MiXCR, giving one entry per CDR3 protein. The data contain tens of thousands of distinct CDR3 sequences, about 10% of them singletons. General study results and limits: Several hundred rapidly expanded clones from non-depleted graft cells reportedly supplied alpha-beta T cells about two months post-transplant. Some patients owed their high day-60 TCRbeta diversity to surviving recipient T cells and thymic progenitors.

The V and J genes are TRBV28 and TRBJ2-1; 8 bases are a match to TRBD2. This specimen was PBMCs, mostly from graft donor cells, taken 60 days after TCRalphabeta/CD19-depleted stem cell transplant. This clonotype originated in a male patient between 2 and 10 years old who had a stem cell transplant for chronic granulomatous disease, so the T cells may come from the graft donor. For the CDR3, the DNA is TGTGCCAGCAGCCTTAGCGGGATGAGCAATGAGCAGTTCTTC. This translates into CASSLSGMSNEQFF.